Listed below are T cell receptor beta chains from one sample, sequenced in a study of T cells after yellow fever vaccination. TCRdb called the 5' RACE reads again in MiXCR, with one record for every CDR3 protein. The sample records roughly 520,000 distinct CDR3 sequences, 21% being singletons. The sequencing used PBMCs, collected less than 25 days after the first yellow fever vaccination. These receptor sequences come from a man between 18 and 35 years old who received the YFV17D yellow fever vaccine. Each CDR3 is given with its conserved first and last residue. D genes are given only for firm matches. Not every row has a clone size; where given, it reads once, few, many or a size class.

clone_size d_call j_call v_call cdr3_length cdr3_nt cdr3_aa
- TRBD1 TRBJ2-2 TRBV5-1 14 TGCGCCAGCAGCCCATGGACAGGGGCCGGGGAGCTGTTTTTT CASSPWTGAGELFF
few - TRBJ2-2 TRBV5-1 15 TGCGCCAGCGCAACAGGTTCGGGGAACACCGGGGAGCTGTTTTTT CASATGSGNTGELFF
- TRBD1 TRBJ2-5 TRBV12-3/TRBV12-4 13 TGTGCCAGCAGACAGGGGGCGAAGGAGACCCAGTACTTC CASRQGAKETQYF
- - TRBJ1-1 TRBV9 15 TGTGCCAGCAGCGTAGAACTGGGGGCGAGCACTGAAGCTTTCTTT CASSVELGASTEAFF
- TRBD1 TRBJ2-3 TRBV4-3 15 TGCGCCAGCAGCCAAGAGGACAGGGTTAAAGATACGCAGTATTTT CASSQEDRVKDTQYF
- - TRBJ1-1 TRBV6-2/TRBV6-3 14 TGTGCCAGCAGCCATGACCCCAGGGCCCCTGAAGCTTTCTTT CASSHDPRAPEAFF
few TRBD1 TRBJ1-5 TRBV12-3/TRBV12-4 14 TGTGCCAGCAGTTCGGCCGACAGGGAGAAGCCCCAGCATTTT CASSSADREKPQHF
few - TRBJ2-5 TRBV6-1 13 TGTGCCAGCACGTCAGGGCCCCAAGAGACCCAGTACTTC CASTSGPQETQYF
many - TRBJ1-2 TRBV5-1 12 TGCGCCACTAGGGACGTCGACTATGGCTACACCTTC CATRDVDYGYTF
few TRBD1 TRBJ2-5 TRBV5-1 15 TGCGCCAGCAGCCCATTCGGACAGGGTGGGGAGACCCAGTACTTC CASSPFGQGGETQYF
- - TRBJ1-4 TRBV5-1 14 TGCGCCAGCAGCGCAGGGTGGGGAGATGAAAAACTGTTTTTT CASSAGWGDEKLFF
- - TRBJ1-1 TRBV29-1 13 TGCAGCGTTGTGTCGGGTGGATGGTCTGAAGCTTTCTTT CSVVSGGWSEAFF
- - TRBJ2-7 TRBV21-1 14 TGTGCCAGCACCCGGACAGAGAGCTCCTACGAGCAGTACTTC CASTRTESSYEQYF
- - TRBJ1-1 TRBV5-1 13 TGCGCCAGCAGCTTTACAGGGCCCGCTGAAGCTTTCTTT CASSFTGPAEAFF
- TRBD1 TRBJ1-4 TRBV6-2/TRBV6-3 14 TGTGCCAGCATGACAGGGGCTTCCAATGAAAAACTGTTTTTT CASMTGASNEKLFF
few - TRBJ1-2 TRBV7-2 17 TGTGCCAGCAGCGTTGCCGGGACCCCGGGAAGGAACTATGGCTACACCTTC CASSVAGTPGRNYGYTF
- - TRBJ1-5 TRBV12-5 16 TGTGCTAGTGGTTTGGTTGTGACGCAAATCGGGAAGCCCCAGCATTTT CASGLVVTQIGKPQHF
- - TRBJ1-1 TRBV4-1 15 TGCGCCAGCAGCCAAGATGGGAGACGGAACACTGAAGCTTTCTTT CASSQDGRRNTEAFF
- - TRBJ2-5 TRBV11-2 13 TGTGCCAGCACCGGGATGGCGGGTCAGACCCAGTACTTC CASTGMAGQTQYF
- TRBD2 TRBJ2-1 TRBV20-1 12 TGCAGTGCCCCGCGGGGGTACAATGAGCAGTTCTTC CSAPRGYNEQFF
many - TRBJ2-1 TRBV5-1 14 TGCGCCAGCAGCTTGCAGAGCTCCTACAATGAGCAGTTCTTC CASSLQSSYNEQFF
- TRBD2 TRBJ2-3 TRBV10-3 19 TGTGCCATCAGTGTTTCTTCCGAACTAGCGGGGAGTGAGACAGATACGCAGTATTTT CAISVSSELAGSETDTQYF
few TRBD2 TRBJ2-1 TRBV12-3/TRBV12-4 13 TGTGCCAGCAGCCGGACTAGCGGTTATGAGCAGTTCTTC CASSRTSGYEQFF
- - TRBJ2-2 TRBV7-6 15 TGTGCCAGCAGCGATGGGGACGGCAACACCGGGGAGCTGTTTTTT CASSDGDGNTGELFF
- - TRBJ2-3 TRBV29-1 16 TGCAGCGCCTGGGTGAGGGGGAAGGGCAGCACAGATACGCAGTATTTT CSAWVRGKGSTDTQYF
- TRBD1 TRBJ1-5 TRBV4-3 19 TGCGCCAGCAGCCAAGATCTAAGGGGGCTGGGAGGAAGCAATCAGCCCCAGCATTTT CASSQDLRGLGGSNQPQHF
- TRBD2 TRBJ2-3 TRBV27 16 TGTGCCAGCAGTCCGAAGGGACTAGTAAGCACAGATACGCAGTATTTT CASSPKGLVSTDTQYF
many TRBD2 TRBJ2-3 TRBV5-1 16 TGCGCCAGCAGCTTCGGGACTAGCGGGGGGACTGATACGCAGTATTTT CASSFGTSGGTDTQYF
few - TRBJ1-5 TRBV7-2 13 TGTGCCAGCAGCTTAGCTTCGGGTCAAGCCCAGCATTTT CASSLASGQAQHF
- - TRBJ1-4 TRBV7-2 15 TGTGCCAGCAGCCAAAGACCAGCTAGGAATGAAAAACTGTTTTTT CASSQRPARNEKLFF
- - TRBJ2-6 TRBV18 14 TGTGCCAGCTCACCGATGGCTGGGGCCAACGTCCTGACTTTC CASSPMAGANVLTF
- TRBD1 TRBJ1-6 TRBV5-1 15 TGCGCCAGCAGCTTGGTGGGGACAGGGGAGTCACCCCTCCACTTT CASSLVGTGESPLHF
few - TRBJ1-2 TRBV5-1 14 TGCGCCAGCAGCTTGGCCATGGAAATTTATGGCTACACCTTC CASSLAMEIYGYTF
few - TRBJ2-7 TRBV27 16 TGTGCCAGCAGTAAGGGCGACGGGTACAGCTCCTACGAGCAGTACTTC CASSKGDGYSSYEQYF
- - TRBJ2-3 TRBV20-1 13 TGCAGTGCTAGGGGGGGGGCGTCAGATACGCAGTATTTT CSARGGASDTQYF
- - TRBJ2-2 TRBV10-3 15 TGTGCCATCGGGCCACGTGGGACGAACACCGGGGAGCTGTTTTTT CAIGPRGTNTGELFF
few - TRBJ1-1 TRBV5-1 18 TGCGCCAGCAGCTTGGCCTTGGGGCCCGCACGGCTGAACACTGAAGCTTTCTTT CASSLALGPARLNTEAFF
few - TRBJ2-1 TRBV5-1 12 TGCGCCAGCAGCGTCATGGGCAATGAGCAGTTCTTC CASSVMGNEQFF
- TRBD1 TRBJ2-5 TRBV7-2 15 TGTGCCAGCGGAGACCCGGGACAGGGTACTGAGACCCAGTACTTC CASGDPGQGTETQYF
- - TRBJ2-1 TRBV4-3 19 TGCGCCAGCAGCCAAGATGCCGCGGGGGCCCCCTTCTCCTACAATGAGCAGTTCTTC CASSQDAAGAPFSYNEQFF
many - TRBJ2-1 TRBV20-1 16 TGCAGTGCTAGAGATCGGGCGGGACTCCTTACCAATGAGCAGTTCTTC CSARDRAGLLTNEQFF
- TRBD1 TRBJ2-7 TRBV5-1 15 TGCGCCAGCAGCCCACTGACAGGGTCTGGGGACGAGCAGTACTTC CASSPLTGSGDEQYF
few - TRBJ2-6 TRBV7-3 17 TGTGCCAGCAGCTTACAAGGCACGAACTCTGGGGCCAACGTCCTGACTTTC CASSLQGTNSGANVLTF
few - TRBJ1-5 TRBV20-1 13 TGCAGTGCGCGGGACACTAGCAATCAGCCCCAGCATTTT CSARDTSNQPQHF
few - TRBJ1-4 TRBV28 15 TGTGCCAGCGGACCTCCAGGGCGTAGTAAGGAAAAACTGTTTTTT CASGPPGRSKEKLFF